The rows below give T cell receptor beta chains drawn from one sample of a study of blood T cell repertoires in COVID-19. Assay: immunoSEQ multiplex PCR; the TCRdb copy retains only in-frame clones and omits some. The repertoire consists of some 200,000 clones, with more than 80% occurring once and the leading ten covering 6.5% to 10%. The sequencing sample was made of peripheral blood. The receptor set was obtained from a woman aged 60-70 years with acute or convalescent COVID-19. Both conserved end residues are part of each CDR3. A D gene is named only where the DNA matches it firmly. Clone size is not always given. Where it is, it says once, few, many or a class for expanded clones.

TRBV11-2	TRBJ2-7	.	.	TGTGCCAGCCGGGTCGGTCCTCCGGCTAGCCACGAGCAGTACTTC	CASRVGPPASHEQYF
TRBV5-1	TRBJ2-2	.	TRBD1	TGCGCCAGCAGCCCGCCAGGGGGCTTGGGGGAGCTGTTTTTT	CASSPPGGLGELFF
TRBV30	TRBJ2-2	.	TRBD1	TGTGCCTGGAGTCCTCTCAGGGGGTCGGGCTTCAACACCGGGGAGCTGTTTTTT	CAWSPLRGSGFNTGELFF
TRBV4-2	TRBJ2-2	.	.	TGTGCCAGCAGCCAAGAGAAGCACACCGGGGAGCTGTTTTTT	CASSQEKHTGELFF
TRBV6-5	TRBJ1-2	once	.	TGTGCCAGCAGTTACTCGATCAGTTATGGCTACACCTTC	CASSYSISYGYTF
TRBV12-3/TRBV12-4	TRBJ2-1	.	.	TGTGCCATGGGCCGCCTCGATGAGCAGTTCTTC	CAMGRLDEQFF
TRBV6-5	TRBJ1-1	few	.	TGTGCCAGCAGCTTCGGACAGCTCACTGAAGCTTTCTTT	CASSFGQLTEAFF
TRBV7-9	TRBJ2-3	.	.	TGTGCCAGCAGCTTAGCCGCCCGAGGCGGGATAACAGATACGCAGTATTTT	CASSLAARGGITDTQYF
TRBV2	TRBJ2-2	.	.	TGTGCCAGCAGCGGGGCCGGGGAGCTGTTTTTT	CASSGAGELFF
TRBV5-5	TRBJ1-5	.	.	TGTGCCAGCAGCTTGGGGGCCTTTAGCAATCAGCCCCAGCATTTT	CASSLGAFSNQPQHF
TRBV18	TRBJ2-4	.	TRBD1	TGTGCCAGCTCACTACAGGGGGCAGGAGCCAAAAACATTCAGTACTTC	CASSLQGAGAKNIQYF
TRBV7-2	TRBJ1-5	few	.	TGTGCCAGCAGCTTAAAGCCGGGGGGTCAGCCCCAGCATTTT	CASSLKPGGQPQHF
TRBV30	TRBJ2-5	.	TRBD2	TGTGCCTGGAGGTCACCGGGGGGAGAGACCCAGTACTTC	CAWRSPGGETQYF
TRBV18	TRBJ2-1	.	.	TGTGCCAGCTCACCCCAGGGTAGGCACAATGAGCAGTTCTTC	CASSPQGRHNEQFF
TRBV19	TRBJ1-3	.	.	TGTGCCAGTAGTTCTCCCTACAGGGAAAGGTCTGGAAACACCATATATTTT	CASSSPYRERSGNTIYF
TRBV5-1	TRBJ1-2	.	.	TGCGCCAGCAGCTGGGACATGTGGGTCGGCTACACCTTC	CASSWDMWVGYTF
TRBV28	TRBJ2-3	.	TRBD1	TGTGCCAGCAGTTCACCGGGACAGACTAGCACAGATACGCAGTATTTT	CASSSPGQTSTDTQYF
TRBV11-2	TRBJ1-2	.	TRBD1	TGTGCCAGCAGCTTACAGACAGGGAACTATGGCTACACCTTC	CASSLQTGNYGYTF
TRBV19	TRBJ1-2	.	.	TGTGCCAGTAGTGGCCAGGGGCACTATGGCTACACCTTC	CASSGQGHYGYTF
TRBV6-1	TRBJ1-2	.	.	TGTGCCAGCAGTGAATCGTGGGGACAACCTTATGGCTACACCTTC	CASSESWGQPYGYTF
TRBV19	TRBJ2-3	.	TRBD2	TGTGCCAGTAGTATGGATGGAGCGGGAGCGGTCACAGATACGCAGTATTTT	CASSMDGAGAVTDTQYF
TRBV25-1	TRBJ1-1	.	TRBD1	TGTGCCAGCAGTGAGGGACAGAAGAACACTGAAGCTTTCTTT	CASSEGQKNTEAFF
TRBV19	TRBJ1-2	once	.	TGTGCCAGTAGTTGGCAAGGGGGTTATGGCTACACCTTC	CASSWQGGYGYTF
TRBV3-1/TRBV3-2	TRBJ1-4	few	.	TGTGCCAGCAGCCCCTTCCAAGCCATGGCTAATGAAAAACTGTTTTTT	CASSPFQAMANEKLFF
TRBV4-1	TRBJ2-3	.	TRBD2	TGCGCCAGCAGCCACCGACTAGCGGGAGAGGCAGATACGCAGTATTTT	CASSHRLAGEADTQYF
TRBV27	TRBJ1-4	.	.	TGTGCCAGCAGTTTTCCAGGGGTAGTATCCAGGCGTCCTAATGAAAAACTGTTTTTT	CASSFPGVVSRRPNEKLFF
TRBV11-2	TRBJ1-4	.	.	TGTGCCAGCAGCTTAGACACGGGGGCAACTAATGAAAAACTGTTTTTT	CASSLDTGATNEKLFF
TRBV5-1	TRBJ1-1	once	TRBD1	TGCGCCAGCAGCCTCGGGACAGGCTCTTACACTGAAGCTTTCTTT	CASSLGTGSYTEAFF
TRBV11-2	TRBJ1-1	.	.	TGTGCCAGCAGCTTTGCAGGGAACACTGAAGCTTTCTTT	CASSFAGNTEAFF
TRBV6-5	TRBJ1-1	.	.	TGTGCCAGCAGTTACGGCTCAGGTTACACTGAAGCTTTCTTT	CASSYGSGYTEAFF
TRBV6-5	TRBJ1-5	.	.	TGTGCCAGCAGGACAGGAGGTCGGAATCAGCCCCAGCATTTT	CASRTGGRNQPQHF
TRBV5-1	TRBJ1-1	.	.	TGCGCCAGCAGCTTGGGTGTAGAAGCTTTCTTT	CASSLGVEAFF
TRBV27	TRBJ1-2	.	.	TGTGCCAGCAGTTTAAGAGTTTCCTATGGCTACACCTTC	CASSLRVSYGYTF
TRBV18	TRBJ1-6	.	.	TGTGCCAGCTCACCAAACAGGGACGGCTCACCCCTCCACTTT	CASSPNRDGSPLHF
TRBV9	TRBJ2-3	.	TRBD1	TGTGCCAGCACCCCACAGGGGCCAAGCACAGATACGCAGTATTTT	CASTPQGPSTDTQYF
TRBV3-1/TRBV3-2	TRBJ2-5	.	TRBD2	TGTGCCAGCAGCCCAGGACTAGCGGTCGGGCGGGAGAAACAAGAGACCCAGTACTTC	CASSPGLAVGREKQETQYF
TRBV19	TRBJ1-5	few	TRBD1	TGTGCCAGTAGTATCCTAACAGGGGGAGTCAAGCCCCAGCATTTT	CASSILTGGVKPQHF
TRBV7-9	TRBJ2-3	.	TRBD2	TGTGCCAGCAGACAGCGGGGGAACACAGATACGCAGTATTTT	CASRQRGNTDTQYF
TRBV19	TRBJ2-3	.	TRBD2	TGTGCCAGTAGTTCTCCAGCGGGAGGGCCTACAGATACGCAGTATTTT	CASSSPAGGPTDTQYF
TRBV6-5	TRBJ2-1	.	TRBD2	TGTGCCAGCAGTTCGGCGGGAGGGTACAATGAGCAGTTCTTC	CASSSAGGYNEQFF
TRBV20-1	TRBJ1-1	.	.	TGCAGTGCTAGTGGGCGGGGTGAAGCTTTCTTT	CSASGRGEAFF